This T cell receptor (beta chain) was found in a study of blood T cell repertoires in COVID-19. Study information: Samples representing acute and convalescent COVID-19 were sourced from the United States, Italy and Spain. Sample material is recorded as cDNA or gDNA derived from T cells, B-cell-depleted T cells, or PBMCs.

Libraries were prepared by immunoSEQ multiplex PCR; TCRdb keeps only in-frame clonotypes and omits some of them. The data show roughly 200,000 clones, with 81% seen just once and 9.5% to 12% held by the top ten. Only a few counts were recorded for this clone. This CDR3 spans 14 amino acids. V was pared by 1 base and J by 6 bases, with 8 bases between. Per the germline V gene, CDR1 is SGHNT and CDR2 is YYREEE (reference sequence). The chain joins TRBV5-4 to TRBJ1-6; D not certain. The sequenced sample was peripheral blood. This clonotype was sampled from a woman aged 40 to 50 with COVID-19, enrolled during active disease. CDR3 DNA: TGTGCCAGCAGCTTGATACAGATTAATTCACCCCTCCACTTT. Its protein product is CASSLIQINSPLHF.